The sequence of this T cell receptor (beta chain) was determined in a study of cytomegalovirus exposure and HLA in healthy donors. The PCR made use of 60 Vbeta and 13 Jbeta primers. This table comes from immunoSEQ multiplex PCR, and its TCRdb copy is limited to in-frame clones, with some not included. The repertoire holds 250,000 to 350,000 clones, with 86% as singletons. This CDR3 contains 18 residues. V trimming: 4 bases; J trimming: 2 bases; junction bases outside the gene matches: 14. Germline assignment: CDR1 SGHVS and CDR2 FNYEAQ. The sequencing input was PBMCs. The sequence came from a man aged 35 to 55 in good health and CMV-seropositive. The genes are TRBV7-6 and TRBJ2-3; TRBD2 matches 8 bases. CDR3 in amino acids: CASSSNLAGGPPTDTQYF. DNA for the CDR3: TGTGCCAGCAGCTCGAATCTAGCGGGCGGCCCCCCCACAGATACGCAGTATTTT.